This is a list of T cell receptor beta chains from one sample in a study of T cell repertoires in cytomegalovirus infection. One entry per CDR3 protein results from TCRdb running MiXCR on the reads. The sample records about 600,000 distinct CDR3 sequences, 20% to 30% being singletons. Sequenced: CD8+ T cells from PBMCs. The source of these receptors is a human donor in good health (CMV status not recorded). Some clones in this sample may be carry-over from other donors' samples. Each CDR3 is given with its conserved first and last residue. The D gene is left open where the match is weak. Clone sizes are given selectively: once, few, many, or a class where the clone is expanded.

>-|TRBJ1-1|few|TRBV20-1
TGCAGTGCACCGACGGGGATTATGAACACTGAAGCTTTCTTT
CSAPTGIMNTEAFF
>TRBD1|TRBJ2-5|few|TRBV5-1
TGCGCCAGCAGCACCGGGACAGGGACTTTGGAGACCCAGTACTTC
CASSTGTGTLETQYF
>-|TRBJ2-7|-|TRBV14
TGTGCCAGCAGCCAAGATTGGGGTGGCGAGCAGTACTTC
CASSQDWGGEQYF
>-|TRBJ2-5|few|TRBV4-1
TGCGCCAGCAGCCAAGCAAGGGCAGAGACCCAGTACTTC
CASSQARAETQYF
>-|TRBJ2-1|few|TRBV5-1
TGCGCCAGCAGCTCGACCTTCGGGATCCCCCCCCTCAATGAGCAGTTCTTC
CASSSTFGIPPLNEQFF
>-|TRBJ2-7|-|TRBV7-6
TGTGCCAGCAGCTTAGACAGTCTCTACGAGCAGTACTTC
CASSLDSLYEQYF
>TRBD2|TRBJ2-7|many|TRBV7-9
TGTGCCAGCAGCGCGGGAGGCGGGGAGCGCTACGAGCAGTACTTC
CASSAGGGERYEQYF
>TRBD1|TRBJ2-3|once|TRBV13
TGTGCCAGCAGCTTAGGCCTTGGGACAGGGGTAGATACGCAGTATTTT
CASSLGLGTGVDTQYF
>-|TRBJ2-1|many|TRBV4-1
TGCGCCAGCAGCCAAGATCAACAGGGTGGAAATGAGCAGTTCTTC
CASSQDQQGGNEQFF
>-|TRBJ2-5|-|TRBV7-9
TGTGCCAGCAGCTACCTGGAGGGACCCCAAGAGACCCAGTACTTC
CASSYLEGPQETQYF
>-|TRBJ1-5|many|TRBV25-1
TGTGCCAGCAGTGAAATATGGGGGCAGGGGTGCCCCAATCAGCCCCAGCATTTT
CASSEIWGQGCPNQPQHF
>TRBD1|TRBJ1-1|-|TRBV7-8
TGTGCCAGCAAGGACAGGGGGCACACTGAAGCTTTCTTT
CASKDRGHTEAFF
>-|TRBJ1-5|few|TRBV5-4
TGTGCCAGCAGCGCCGGCAATCAGCCCCAGCATTTT
CASSAGNQPQHF
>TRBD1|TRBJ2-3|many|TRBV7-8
TGTGCCAGCAGCTCGACCGGGACAGGGTTGGCAGATACGCAGTATTTT
CASSSTGTGLADTQYF
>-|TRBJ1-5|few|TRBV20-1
TGCAGTGCAGAAGAATATAGCAATCAGCCCCAGCATTTT
CSAEEYSNQPQHF
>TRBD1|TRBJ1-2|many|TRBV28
TGTGCCAGCAGTTTCCAGGGGGCGTTACTTGGCTACACCTTC
CASSFQGALLGYTF
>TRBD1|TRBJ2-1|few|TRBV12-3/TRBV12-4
TGTGCCAGCAGTTCCCCGGGACAGCGAGTAAATGAGCAGTTCTTC
CASSSPGQRVNEQFF
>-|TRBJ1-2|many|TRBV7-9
TGTGCCAGCAGCTTAACCACAGGATCCTTC
CASSLTTGSF
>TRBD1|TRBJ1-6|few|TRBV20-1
TGCAGTGCCACGGACAGGCCAAGCTCCTATAATTCACCCCTCCACTTT
CSATDRPSSYNSPLHF
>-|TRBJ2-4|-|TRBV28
TGTGCCAGCAGTTTCCAGCACAAAAACATTCAGTACTTC
CASSFQHKNIQYF
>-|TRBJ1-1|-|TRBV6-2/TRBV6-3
TGTGCCAGCAGTATGAGGGGTTACATGAACACTGAAGCTTTCTTT
CASSMRGYMNTEAFF
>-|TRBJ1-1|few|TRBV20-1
TGCAGTGCTAGAGCTTCCTTTTGGGGGGCGGGGACTGAAGCTTTCTTT
CSARASFWGAGTEAFF
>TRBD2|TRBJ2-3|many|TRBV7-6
TGTGCCAGCAGCTCCAGGACTAGCGGGGGGATCACAGATACGCAGTATTTT
CASSSRTSGGITDTQYF
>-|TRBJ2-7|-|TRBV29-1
TGCAGCGCCGGACACCGCTACGAGCAGTACTTC
CSAGHRYEQYF
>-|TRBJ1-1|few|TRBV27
TGTGCCAGCAGTTCCTATGAGGGACGGCTAGCTTTCTTT
CASSSYEGRLAFF
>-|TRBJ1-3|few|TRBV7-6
TGTGCCAGCAGCTTAGGCGGGTTTCCCAGCTCTGGAAACACCATATATTTT
CASSLGGFPSSGNTIYF
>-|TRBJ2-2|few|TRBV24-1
TGTGCCACCAGTGAATACACCGGGGAGCTGTTTTTT
CATSEYTGELFF
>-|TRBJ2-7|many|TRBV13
TGTGCCAGCAGCTTAAGAGGCTCCTACGAGCAGTACTTC
CASSLRGSYEQYF
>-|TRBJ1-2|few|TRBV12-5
TGTGCTAGTGGGACCGGGACGGCCCCACTCGGAGGCTACACCTTC
CASGTGTAPLGGYTF
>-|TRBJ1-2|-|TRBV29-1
TGCAGCGTTGAAGAAACAGGGAGCTATGGCTACACCTTC
CSVEETGSYGYTF
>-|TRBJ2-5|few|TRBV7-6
TGTGCCAGCGCCCTAAGCCAGACCCAGTACTTC
CASALSQTQYF
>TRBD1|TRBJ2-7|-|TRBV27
TGTGCCAGCAGCCAGGGGGTATTCTCCTACGAGCAGTACTTC
CASSQGVFSYEQYF
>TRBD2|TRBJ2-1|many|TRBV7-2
TGTGCCAGCAGCTTAGGGGGGGGGACTAGCGGGATGCCCACCTACAATGAGCAGTTCTTC
CASSLGGGTSGMPTYNEQFF
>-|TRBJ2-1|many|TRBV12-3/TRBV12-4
TGTGCCAGCAGTTTCCTCCATGAGCAGTTCTTC
CASSFLHEQFF
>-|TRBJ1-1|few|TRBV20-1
TGCAGTGGGGCAGGGCGTGAGAACACTGAAGCTTTCTTT
CSGAGRENTEAFF
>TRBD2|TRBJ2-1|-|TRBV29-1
TGCAGCGTAGTGGGACTAGCGGGGGGGCCGGGGAGGGGATACAATGAGCAGTTCTTC
CSVVGLAGGPGRGYNEQFF
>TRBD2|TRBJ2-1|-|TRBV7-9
TGTGCCAGCAGCTCGCTCAGCGGGGGGGCCAACAATGAGCAGTTCTTC
CASSSLSGGANNEQFF
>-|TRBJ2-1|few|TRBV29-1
TGCAGCTCCCGTGGGGGGTCCTACAATGAGCAGTTCTTC
CSSRGGSYNEQFF
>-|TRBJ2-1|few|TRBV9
TGTGCCAGCAGCGTAGGATGGGGTGGAGGTTACAATGAGCAGTTCTTC
CASSVGWGGGYNEQFF
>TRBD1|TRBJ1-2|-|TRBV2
TGTGCCAGCAGCGGTCTGGGGGACAGGGGGCTTGACTACACCTTC
CASSGLGDRGLDYTF
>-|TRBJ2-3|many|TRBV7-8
TGTGCCAGCAGCTTAGGGGGTGCGATCGCAGATACGCAGTATTTT
CASSLGGAIADTQYF
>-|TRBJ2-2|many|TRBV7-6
TGTGCCAGCAGCCCCAGGACGGATAACACCGGGGAGCTGTTTTTT
CASSPRTDNTGELFF
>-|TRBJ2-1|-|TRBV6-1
TGTGCCAGCAGTCCCCGGCAAGAGAGCTCCTACAATGAGCAGTTCTTC
CASSPRQESSYNEQFF
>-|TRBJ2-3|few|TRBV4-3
TGCGCCAGCAGCCAAGATGGTCCTAGTCGGCGTAGAGATACGCAGTATTTT
CASSQDGPSRRRDTQYF
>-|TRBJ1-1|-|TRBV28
TGTGCCAGCAGTTTTCGGGGGGTCATGAACACTGAAGCTTTCTTT
CASSFRGVMNTEAFF
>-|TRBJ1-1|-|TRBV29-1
TGCAGCGTTATTACAGGGAGGAACACTGAAGCTTTCTTT
CSVITGRNTEAFF
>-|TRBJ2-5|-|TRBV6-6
TGTGCCAGCAGTTACGAAGGAGGAGGCGAGACCCAGTACTTC
CASSYEGGGETQYF
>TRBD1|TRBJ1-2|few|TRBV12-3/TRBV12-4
TGTGCCAGCAGACCCGGACAGGGGGCCGAGGCCCTAGATGGCTACACCTTC
CASRPGQGAEALDGYTF
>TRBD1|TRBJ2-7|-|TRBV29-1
TGCAGCGTTAGGGGACAGGAAGGCGAGCAGTACTTC
CSVRGQEGEQYF